This TCR beta chain was sequenced in a study of blood T cell repertoires in COVID-19. As for the study in general: PBMCs, B-cell-depleted T cells, or T cells were the source of the cDNA or gDNA that made up the material.

Participant age was roughly 18 to 100 years, and participants resided in approximately 25 US areas. Participant reports of clinical history set cohort assignment. Method: immunoSEQ multiplex PCR; TCRdb's copy keeps in-frame clones and lacks some. The profile shows approximately 170,000 clones, around 80% of them singletons. The receptor comes from a woman aged 70 to 79 in a cohort exposed to, infected with or recovered from COVID-19 (not recorded which). Sequencing was done on a sample of PBMCs or T cells enriched from blood (not recorded which).

In DNA form, the CDR3 reads TGTGCCACCAGTGATCCCCTAGCGGGACCCACAGATACGCAGTATTTT. Residues: CATSDPLAGPTDTQYF. This rearrangement joins TRBV24-1 to TRBJ2-3; TRBD2 agrees at 9 bases. After removal of 3 bases from V and 2 bases from J, the junction contained 5 bases not matched to a gene. The CDR3 has 16 residues. The germline CDR1 and CDR2 sequences are KGHDR and SFDVKD.